This T cell receptor (beta chain) was retrieved from a study of vaccination and CD4 T cells after COVID-19. Study overall: Sampling post-COVID took place a median roughly 92 days after diagnosis (range 35 to 161). The study's findings and limits: Median SARS-CoV-2-reactive clonotypes rose from approximately 21 to 40, not significantly.

On this clonotype itself: Its specificity is not known.

The Oncomine TCR Beta short-read assay sequenced DNA from cultured CD4+ T cells. TCRdb analysed the PCR reads with MiXCR anew, one entry per CDR3 protein. The sample includes some 10,000 distinct CDR3 sequences, about 75% of them seen just once. Treatment meaning: roughly 10-day PBMC culture with coronavirus spike peptide pools or control peptides (ViraFEST assay). ViraFEST used peptide pools to expand antigen-specific T cells, then sequenced TCRs. The CDR3 totals 15 residues. From germline, CDR1 is LNHNV and CDR2 YYDKDF (reference sequence). Trimming cost V 3 bases and J 6 bases; bases outside gene matches: 6.

The TCR comes from a human donor who had recovered from COVID-19. The sequenced sample was CD4+ T cells from blood, cultured in vitro. This rearrangement joins TRBV15 to TRBJ2-1, with 9 nucleotides matching TRBD1. CDR3: CATSSDRGARNEQFF. The CDR3 DNA reads as TGTGCCACCAGCAGTGACAGGGGGGCTCGCAATGAGCAGTTCTTC.